This TCR beta chain was found in a study of blood T cell repertoires in COVID-19. Study-level background: The analysed material was cDNA or gDNA that came from T cells, B-cell-depleted T cells, or PBMCs.

In the source study's methods: From reference gene primer amplification, estimates of nucleated cell counts were derived. Measured with immunoSEQ multiplex PCR; TCRdb has only the in-frame clones, and not every one. Clone size and the V and J calls come from that table; the DNA yielded D and trimming. The sample records 39,000 or so clones, 81% being singletons. This CDR3 is built from 12 residues. Germline V gives CDR1 LGHDT, CDR2 YNNKEL (reference sequence). V gave up 8 bases and J gave up 5 bases; unmatched junction bases: 3. The chain recombines TRBV3-1 (or the pseudogene TRBV3-2) with TRBJ1-1, with TRBD1 matching over 9 bases. Source material: peripheral blood. The TCR originated in a man aged 40-49 years with active or convalescent COVID-19. The chain's CDR3 is CASATGGTEAFF. As DNA, the CDR3 is TGTGCCAGCGCGACAGGGGGAACTGAAGCTTTCTTT.